These 13 T cell receptor beta chains came from one sample sequenced in a study of regulatory T cells in long-lasting Graves disease. Regarding time point: newly diagnosed GD, antithyroid drugs for less than 3 months. PBMC RNA was the source of the TCR library. The authors built TCR beta libraries using iRepertoire HTBI primers and Arm-PCR of CDR3 regions. Each CDR3 protein gets one entry after TCRdb re-called the multiplex PCR reads with MiXCR. The data show around 320,000 distinct CDR3 sequences, roughly 17% seen once. The same data also went into a second study, on T cells in Graves' hyperthyroidism and ophthalmopathy.

This specimen was peripheral blood mononuclear cells (PBMCs), taken at new diagnosis, from a patient treated with antithyroid drugs. These receptor sequences come from a man aged 40-50 years with Graves disease.

This clonotype was observed at least ten times. The V and J genes are TRBV5-1 and TRBJ2-5; maybe TRBD2 (6 bases). Trimming left V 3 bases short and J 5 bases short, with 17 bases between. CDR1 and CDR2 from the germline V gene are SGHRS and YFSETQ. The CDR3 covers 15 residues. In nucleotides, the CDR3 is TGCGCCAGCAGCTCTCGGGGGATGGGATGGGAGACCCAGTACTTC. Translated, it gives CASSSRGMGWETQYF.

Many counts were recorded for this clonotype. The rearrangement links TRBV6-5 to TRBJ2-1, with TRBD2 matching over 9 bases. Per germline, CDR1 MNHEY and CDR2 SVGAGI. CDR3 length equals 15 residues. The J segment lost 7 bases and the V segment lost 4 bases, leaving 8 bases of the junction unmatched. The CDR3 sequence: CASSSMRGGRNEQFF. CDR3 nucleotides: TGTGCCAGCAGTTCCATGCGGGGGGGCAGGAATGAGCAGTTCTTC.

This clonotype was counted a few times. The rearrangement uses TRBV4-1 and TRBJ2-3, with D possibly matching TRBD2 (5 bases). The CDR3 has 14 residues. V shed 6 bases and J shed 2 bases, with 12 bases lying between them. The germline gives CDR1 MGHRA, CDR2 YSYEKL. CDR3 nucleotide sequence: TGCGCCAGCAGACTACCCGGGGTCACAGATACGCAGTATTTT. The encoded protein is CASRLPGVTDTQYF.

This clonotype was seen many times. The chain carries TRBV29-1 and TRBJ2-1; TRBD2 aligns across 10 bases. The V gene's germline CDR1 is SQVTM and CDR2 ANQGSEA. The CDR3 sequence is 12 residues long. Losses at the gene ends were 6 bases for V and 15 bases for J; bases not matched to a gene: 11. The CDR3 here is CSVGAGGPRRFF. In DNA, the CDR3 is TGCAGCGTAGGAGCGGGGGGGCCGCGGCGGTTCTTC.

This clonotype appeared a few times. V and J are TRBV7-6 and TRBJ2-5, with 7 bases that match TRBD2. The length of the CDR3 is 15 residues. Germline CDR1 is SGHVS and CDR2 is FNYEAQ. The ends lost 2 bases at V and 3 bases at J; junction bases unmatched: 6. The CDR3 DNA reads as TGTGCCAGCAGCTTACGGGACTACCCAAAAGAGACCCAGTACTTC. It specifies CASSLRDYPKETQYF.

This clonotype was seen repeatedly, ten times or more. The V gene is TRBV28, the J gene TRBJ2-7; unclear D gene. This CDR3 comprises 14 residues. The germline V and J ends were trimmed by 4 bases and 3 bases, with 13 bases remaining between them. CDR1 is MDHEN and CDR2 is SYDVKM in the germline V gene. The CDR3 sequence is CASSSPHTSYEQYF. The CDR3 nucleotides are TGTGCCAGCAGTTCCCCCCACACGAGCTACGAGCAGTACTTC. The whole variable domain, remainder taken from reference TRBV28 and TRBJ2-7, is DVKVTQSSRYLVKRTGEKVFLECVQDMDHENMFWYRQDPGLGLRLIYFSYDVKMKEKGDIPEGYSVSREKKERFSLILESASTNQTSMYLCASSSPHTSYEQYFGPGTRLTVT.

The chain links TRBV12-3 or TRBV12-4 to TRBJ1-1; no clear D gene. The V end was cut by 1 base, the J end by 6 bases, with 9 bases between. This CDR3 comprises 13 residues. The CDR3 coding sequence is TGTGCCAGCAGTTTAGACAGAGACGCTGAAGCTTTCTTT. Translated: CASSLDRDAEAFF.

This clonotype was seen repeatedly, ten times or more. The chain links TRBV4-1 to TRBJ1-2; 7 bases align to TRBD1. Germline V gene lookup returns CDR1 MGHRA and CDR2 YSYEKL. Trimming took 3 bases from V and 3 from J; bases not matched to a gene: 13. The CDR3 sequence is 17 residues long. CDR3 sequence (DNA): TGCGCCAGCAGCCAGGCCATGACAGGGAGTTTTGACTATGGCTACACCTTC. Its protein is CASSQAMTGSFDYGYTF.

This clonotype was observed many times. V is TRBV27 and J is TRBJ2-2; maybe TRBD1 (5 bases). This CDR3 comprises 15 residues. Per the germline V gene, CDR1 is MNHEY and CDR2 is SMNVEV (reference sequence). V lost 1 base and J lost 2, with 8 bases in between. CDR3 sequence: CASSLFQGNTGELFF. CDR3 DNA: TGTGCCAGCAGTTTATTCCAGGGTAACACCGGGGAGCTGTTTTTT.

About this clonotype itself: A much larger clone differs from this one at a single base, so this may be a read error. The V and J genes are TRBV29-1 and TRBJ1-2; perhaps TRBD1 as D (5 bases). The ends were cut back, 8 bases at V and 6 bases at J, with 22 bases in the middle. CDR3 length equals 14 residues. Looked up from germline, CDR1 is SQVTM and CDR2 is ANQGSEA. CDR3 loop: CSPYRKGRGHGYTF. CDR3 nucleotide sequence: TGCAGCCCCTATCGGAAGGGGCGCGGCCATGGCTACACCTTC.

The CDR3 DNA reads TGCAGTGCAAAATCTAGCACCGGGGCGGATTCACCCCTCCACTTT. Protein product: CSAKSSTGADSPLHF. This chain links TRBV20-1 with TRBJ1-6, with TRBD1 as a possible D gene (5 bases). Trimming took 6 bases from V and 8 from J, leaving 20 bases between them. Germline V gene sequence: CDR1 DFQATT, CDR2 SNEGSKA (reference sequence). The CDR3 is 15 amino acids.

The gene calls are TRBV7-2 and TRBJ1-1, with no clear D. The CDR3 spans 14 residues. The ends were cut back, 2 bases at V and 6 bases at J, with 13 bases in the middle. Per the germline V gene, CDR1 is SGHTA and CDR2 is FQGNSA. The CDR3 region is CASSLSSRNAEAFF. The CDR3 DNA is TGTGCCAGCAGCTTATCAAGTCGCAACGCTGAAGCTTTCTTT.

The chain combines TRBV27 with TRBJ1-6; 8 bases fit TRBD1. Trimming at V came to 3 bases and at J to 0 bases, leaving 7 bases not matched to a gene. The germline V gene encodes CDR1 MNHEY and CDR2 SMNVEV (reference sequence). CDR3 size: 18 residues. The CDR3 here is CASSLRTGPSSYNSPLHF. The CDR3 region has the DNA TGTGCCAGCAGTTTGAGGACAGGGCCAAGCTCCTATAATTCACCCCTCCACTTT.